This TCR beta chain emerged from a study of T cells in Graves' hyperthyroidism and ophthalmopathy. A NOSPECS grade of at least 4, a Clinical Activity Score of at least 3 and duration under 3 months were recorded in ophthalmopathy patients. This clonotype was seen many times. TCR beta CDR3 regions were amplified from RNA transcripts. A first-round RT-PCR of the TCR CDR3 used the HTBI primer set. From the multiplex PCR reads, TCRdb called clonotypes with MiXCR, one entry per CDR3 protein. The sample records 500,000 to 750,000 distinct CDR3 sequences, 14% being singletons. V shed 5 bases, J shed 5 bases, and the junction held 4 bases outside the gene matches. This CDR3 comprises 12 residues. Germline V gene sequence: CDR1 SQVTM, CDR2 ANQGSEA.

Sequencing used blood. The chain combines TRBV29-1 with TRBJ2-7; 9 positions agree with TRBD1. The receptor was derived from a woman aged 18-29 years with Graves' ophthalmopathy. For the CDR3, the DNA is TGCAGCGTTAGGGACAGGGCTGACGAGCAGTACTTC. Its protein is CSVRDRADEQYF.